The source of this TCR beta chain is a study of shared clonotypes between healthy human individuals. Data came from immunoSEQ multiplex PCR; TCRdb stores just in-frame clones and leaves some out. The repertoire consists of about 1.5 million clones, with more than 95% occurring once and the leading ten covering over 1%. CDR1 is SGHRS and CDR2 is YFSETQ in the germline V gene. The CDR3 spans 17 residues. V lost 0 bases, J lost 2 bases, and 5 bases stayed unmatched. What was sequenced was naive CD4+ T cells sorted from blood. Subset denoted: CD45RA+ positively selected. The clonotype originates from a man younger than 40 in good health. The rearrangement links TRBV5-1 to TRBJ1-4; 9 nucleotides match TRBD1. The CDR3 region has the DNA TGCGCCAGCAGCTTGGGGGACAGGGTCTCGACTAATGAAAAACTGTTTTTT. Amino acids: CASSLGDRVSTNEKLFF.